This entry is about one TCR beta chain. This record comes from a study of blood T cell repertoires in COVID-19. Study-wide context: The origin of the acute and convalescent COVID-19 samples was the United States, Italy and Spain. PBMCs, B-cell-depleted T cells, or T cells were the source of the cDNA or gDNA that made up the material.

How the authors handled the data: The authors estimated nucleated cell counts from reference gene primer amplification. The table came from immunoSEQ multiplex PCR; TCRdb's copy has only in-frame clones and leaves some out. That table furnishes V, J and clone size, whereas the DNA furnished D and trimming. The sample consists of hundreds of thousands of clones, 80% to 90% of them appearing once. V trimming: 6 bases; J trimming: 6 bases; junction bases outside the gene matches: 5. Germline V gives CDR1 MNHEY, CDR2 SMNVEV (reference sequence). The CDR3 is made up of 13 amino acids. Sequencing used peripheral blood. The sequence derives from a woman aged 50 to 60 with acute or convalescent COVID-19. This chain links TRBV27 with TRBJ2-1; 7 nucleotides align to TRBD1. Here the CDR3 DNA reads TGTGCCAGCAGGACGCCAGGGGGCAATGAGCAGTTCTTC. Its protein product is CASRTPGGNEQFF.